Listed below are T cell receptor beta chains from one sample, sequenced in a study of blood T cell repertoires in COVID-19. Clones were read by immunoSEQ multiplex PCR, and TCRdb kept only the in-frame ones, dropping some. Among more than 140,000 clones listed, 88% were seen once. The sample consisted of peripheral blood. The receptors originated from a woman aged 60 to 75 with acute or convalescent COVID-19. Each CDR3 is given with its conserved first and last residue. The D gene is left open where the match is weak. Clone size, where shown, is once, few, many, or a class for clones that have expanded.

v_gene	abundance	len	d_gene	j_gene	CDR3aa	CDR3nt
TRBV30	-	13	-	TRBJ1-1	CAWSVGGGPLAFF	TGTGCCTGGAGTGTGGGGGGGGGCCCGTTAGCTTTCTTT
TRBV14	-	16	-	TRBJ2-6	CASGLGVHSGANVLTF	TGTGCCAGCGGGTTAGGGGTGCACTCTGGGGCCAACGTCCTGACTTTC
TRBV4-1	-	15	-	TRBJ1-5	CASSRTSRGNQPQHF	TGCGCCAGCAGCCGAACAAGCCGGGGCAATCAGCCCCAGCATTTT
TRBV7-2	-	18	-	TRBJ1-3	CASSLDQFGTQSGNTIYF	TGTGCCAGCAGCTTAGATCAATTCGGGACACAATCTGGAAACACCATATATTTT
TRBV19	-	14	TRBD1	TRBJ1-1	CASSTARDRVEAFF	TGTGCCAGTAGTACGGCCCGGGACAGGGTTGAAGCTTTCTTT
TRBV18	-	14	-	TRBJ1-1	CASSPTSMNTEAFF	TGTGCCAGCTCACCTACTAGTATGAACACTGAAGCTTTCTTT
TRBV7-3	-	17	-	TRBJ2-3	CASRARMGLNDGDTQYF	TGTGCCAGCAGAGCGAGGATGGGACTCAACGATGGGGATACGCAGTATTTT
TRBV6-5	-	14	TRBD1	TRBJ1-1	CASSPDRGRTEAFF	TGTGCCAGCAGTCCCGACAGGGGGCGAACTGAAGCTTTCTTT
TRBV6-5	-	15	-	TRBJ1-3	CASLWFRVGGNTIYF	TGTGCCAGCCTTTGGTTCAGGGTGGGAGGAAACACCATATATTTT
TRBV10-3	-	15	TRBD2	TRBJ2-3	CAISFGVAGSSTQYF	TGTGCCATCAGTTTCGGGGTAGCGGGGAGCTCCACGCAGTATTTT
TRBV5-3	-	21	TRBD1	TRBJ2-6	CARSLGGPRTGFISGANVLTF	TGTGCCAGAAGCTTAGGGGGACCTCGGACAGGGTTTATCTCTGGGGCCAACGTCCTGACTTTC
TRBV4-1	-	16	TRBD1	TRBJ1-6	CASSQVGTVHFSPLHF	TGCGCCAGCAGCCAAGTAGGGACAGTCCATTTTTCACCCCTCCACTTT
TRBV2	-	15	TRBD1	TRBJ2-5	CASSELQGSLETQYF	TGTGCCAGCAGTGAATTACAGGGGAGTTTAGAGACCCAGTACTTC
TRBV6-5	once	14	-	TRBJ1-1	CASTRVPQGAEAFF	TGTGCCAGCACCCGGGTCCCCCAAGGGGCTGAAGCTTTCTTT
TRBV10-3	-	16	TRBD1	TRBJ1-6	CAIRGQGAGGNSPLHF	TGTGCCATCAGGGGACAGGGGGCTGGGGGTAATTCACCCCTCCACTTT
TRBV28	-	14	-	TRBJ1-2	CASDTGGTNYGYTF	TGTGCCAGTGATACAGGTGGCACTAACTATGGCTACACCTTC
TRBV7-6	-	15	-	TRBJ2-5	CASSLVGGRRETQYF	TGTGCCAGCAGCTTAGTGGGGGGGCGTCGGGAGACCCAGTACTTC
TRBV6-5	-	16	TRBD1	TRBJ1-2	CASSSQTGGPGYGYTF	TGTGCCAGCAGTTCACAAACAGGGGGCCCGGGCTATGGCTACACCTTC
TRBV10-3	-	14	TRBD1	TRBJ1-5	CAIRAQGGQGPQHF	TGTGCCATCAGGGCCCAGGGGGGACAGGGACCCCAGCATTTT
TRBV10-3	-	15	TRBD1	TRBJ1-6	CAISDQGALDSPLHF	TGTGCCATCAGTGATCAGGGGGCGCTCGATTCACCCCTCCACTTT
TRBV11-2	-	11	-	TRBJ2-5	CASSLGVAQYF	TGTGCCAGCAGCTTAGGAGTTGCCCAGTACTTC
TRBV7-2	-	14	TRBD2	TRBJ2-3	CASSLGLVTDTQYF	TGTGCCAGCAGCTTGGGACTAGTCACAGATACGCAGTATTTT
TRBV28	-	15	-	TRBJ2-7	CASRRPRGARYEQYF	TGTGCCAGCAGACGCCCCCGGGGGGCCCGGTACGAGCAGTACTTC
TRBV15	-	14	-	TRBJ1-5	CATSRPDSNQPQHF	TGTGCCACCAGCAGGCCAGATAGCAATCAGCCCCAGCATTTT
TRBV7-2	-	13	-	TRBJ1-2	CASSFQGTNGYTF	TGTGCCAGCAGCTTCCAGGGTACAAACGGCTACACCTTC
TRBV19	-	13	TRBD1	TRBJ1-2	CASSPDREYGYTF	TGTGCCAGTAGTCCGGACAGGGAATATGGCTACACCTTC
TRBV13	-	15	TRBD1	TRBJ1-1	CASSRTTGMNTEAFF	TGTGCCAGCAGCCGTACGACAGGGATGAACACTGAAGCTTTCTTT
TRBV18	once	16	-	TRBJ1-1	CASSPPPTGMNTEAFF	TGTGCCAGCTCACCACCGCCCACAGGTATGAACACTGAAGCTTTCTTT
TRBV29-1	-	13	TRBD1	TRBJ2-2	CSGGQGATGELFF	TGCAGCGGCGGACAGGGGGCAACCGGGGAGCTGTTTTTT
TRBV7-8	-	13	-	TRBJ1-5	CASSRRSNQPQHF	TGTGCCAGCAGCCGCCGGAGCAATCAGCCCCAGCATTTT
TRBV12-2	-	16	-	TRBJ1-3	CASRNFGTGQGNTIYF	TGTGCAAGTCGCAACTTCGGGACAGGTCAAGGAAACACCATATATTTT
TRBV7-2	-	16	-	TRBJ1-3	CASSSNTGTSGNTIYF	TGTGCCAGCAGCTCTAATACAGGCACCTCTGGAAACACCATATATTTT
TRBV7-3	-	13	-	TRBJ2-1	CASSLNRVHEQFF	TGTGCCAGCAGCTTAAACAGGGTTCATGAGCAGTTCTTC
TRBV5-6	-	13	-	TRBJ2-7	CASSQMGAREQYF	TGTGCCAGCAGCCAGATGGGGGCGCGGGAGCAGTACTTC
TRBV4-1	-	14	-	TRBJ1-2	CASSQEERSYGYTF	TGCGCCAGCAGCCAAGAGGAGCGATCCTATGGCTACACCTTC
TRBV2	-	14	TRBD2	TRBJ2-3	CASGRGGPTDTQYF	TGTGCCAGCGGGCGGGGGGGCCCGACGGATACGCAGTATTTT
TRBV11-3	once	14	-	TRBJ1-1	CASSLGGTNTEAFF	TGTGCCAGCAGCCTCGGGGGAACGAACACTGAAGCTTTCTTT
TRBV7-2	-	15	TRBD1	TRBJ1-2	CASSLATGLVYGYTF	TGTGCCAGCAGCTTAGCGACAGGGCTGGTCTATGGCTACACCTTC
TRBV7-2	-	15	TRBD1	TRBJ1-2	CASSSDRGSFYGYTF	TGTGCCAGCAGCTCGGACAGGGGTTCTTTCTATGGCTACACCTTC
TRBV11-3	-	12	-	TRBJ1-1	CASSLDSAEAFF	TGTGCCAGCAGCTTGGACTCGGCTGAAGCTTTCTTT
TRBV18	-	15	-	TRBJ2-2	CASSPQMEYTGELFF	TGTGCCAGCTCACCACAGATGGAGTACACCGGGGAGCTGTTTTTT
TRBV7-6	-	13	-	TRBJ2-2	CASSPVGQGELFF	TGTGCCAGCAGCCCTGTGGGGCAAGGGGAGCTGTTTTTT
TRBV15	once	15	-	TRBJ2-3	CATSRGGGGADTQYF	TGTGCCACCAGCAGAGGGGGAGGGGGGGCAGATACGCAGTATTTT
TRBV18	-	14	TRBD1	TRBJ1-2	CASSPGQGAYGYTF	TGTGCCAGCTCACCGGGACAGGGGGCCTATGGCTACACCTTC
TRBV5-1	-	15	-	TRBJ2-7	CASTLRGTSSYEQYF	TGCGCCAGCACCCTGAGGGGGACCAGCTCCTACGAGCAGTACTTC
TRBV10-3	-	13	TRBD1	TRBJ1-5	CAIRGTDLHSQHF	TGTGCCATCAGGGGGACAGATCTCCACTCCCAGCATTTT
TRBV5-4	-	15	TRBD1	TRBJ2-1	CASSVQGSSYNEQFF	TGTGCCAGCAGCGTACAGGGGAGCTCCTACAATGAGCAGTTCTTC
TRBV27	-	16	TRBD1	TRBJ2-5	CASSGDRGSDQETQYF	TGTGCCAGCAGTGGGGACAGGGGTTCCGACCAAGAGACCCAGTACTTC